These 2 T cell receptor beta chains share one sample of origin, sequenced in a study of T cell responses to AZD1222 COVID-19 vaccine. TCRdb keeps only in-frame clones here, not all; method: immunoSEQ multiplex PCR. The sample comprises about 99,000 clones, 88% of which are singletons, and less than 3% rests with the top ten. The source material was peripheral blood, sampled on day 0 of AZD1222 vaccination. Receptors were obtained from an adult in good health.

The rearrangement uses TRBV28 and TRBJ2-1, with 7 positions matching TRBD2. Germline values: CDR1 MDHEN, CDR2 SYDVKM. Trimming cost V 6 bases and J 9 bases; bases outside gene matches: 11. The CDR3 has 14 residues. CDR3 amino acids: CASSIVGREFEQFF. In nucleotides, the CDR3 is TGTGCCAGCAGCATTGTGGGGCGGGAGTTTGAGCAGTTCTTC.

The chain combines TRBV29-1 with TRBJ2-4; 8 bases align to TRBD1. V lost 3 bases, J lost 6 bases, and 4 bases stayed unmatched. The CDR3 is 13 residues long. Germline CDR1 is SQVTM and CDR2 is ANQGSEA. The CDR3 DNA is TGCAGCGTTGAGAAACAGGGGGGAAACATTCAGTACTTC. Translation: CSVEKQGGNIQYF.